Listed below are T cell receptor beta chains from one sample, sequenced in a study of radiation and T cells in renal cell carcinoma. The assay was immunoSEQ multiplex PCR, and TCRdb's table has in-frame clones only and misses some. The repertoire has more than 10,000 clones, over 50% of them found once; the top ten carry more than 9.5%. The source was tumor tissue, collected from a patient whose treatment was nephrectomy without radiotherapy. These receptor sequences come from a man aged 40-50 years with renal cell carcinoma. The CDR3 runs from the conserved cysteine through the conserved F or W. The D gene is left open where the match is weak. Some rows mark clone size as missing; the rest say once, few, many or name a class of expanded clone.

D	V	size	J	length	CDR3
.	TRBV5-1	medium-sized	TRBJ2-2	17	CASSFSRWQLNTGELFF
.	TRBV2	.	TRBJ2-2	15	CASSEALGSTGELFF
.	TRBV7-3	.	TRBJ2-7	13	CASSLLAWGEQYF
.	TRBV5-6	.	TRBJ2-3	13	CASSLVSTDTQYF
.	TRBV19	.	TRBJ2-2	16	CASSIRRQGNTGELFF
.	TRBV9	.	TRBJ2-1	15	CASSVGSLLNNEQFF
.	TRBV6-6	.	TRBJ1-5	15	CASTQDRYSNQPQHF
.	TRBV19	.	TRBJ1-3	13	CASSTNSGNTIYF
.	TRBV7-6	.	TRBJ1-2	13	CASSLFQGHGYTF
TRBD1	TRBV6-5	once	TRBJ1-2	14	CASSYTDRGKGYTF
.	TRBV27	.	TRBJ1-1	13	CASSLGTDTEAFF
TRBD2	TRBV6-1	few	TRBJ2-7	16	CASSVSPGLALYEQYF
.	TRBV6-1	.	TRBJ2-7	11	CASRDKYEQYF
TRBD1	TRBV29-1	few	TRBJ1-2	17	CSVAQAGSDRGIYGYTF
TRBD1	TRBV5-4	.	TRBJ2-2	15	CASSWDRGQTGELFF
.	TRBV27	.	TRBJ1-5	14	CASSTQGGNQPQHF
TRBD1	TRBV28	few	TRBJ1-2	15	CASTSQGAGNYGYTF
.	TRBV6-5	.	TRBJ1-5	14	CASRPDSDNQPQHF
.	TRBV19	.	TRBJ2-7	16	CASSPSPGIGAYEQYF
.	TRBV12-5	.	TRBJ2-1	16	CASGLVLGGAQVEQFF
.	TRBV11-2	once	TRBJ2-5	11	CASSFSETQYF
.	TRBV19	.	TRBJ1-1	15	CASSNPGTLNTEAFF
.	TRBV9	.	TRBJ2-1	13	CASSVGEGIEQFF